This entry lists 4 T cell receptor beta chains sequenced from one sample in a study of blood T cell repertoires in COVID-19. Measured with immunoSEQ multiplex PCR; TCRdb has only the in-frame clones, and not every one. The sample lists about 280,000 clones, 87% occurring once. The sequenced sample consisted of PBMCs or T cells enriched from blood (not recorded which). These receptors all come from a woman aged 40 to 50 who had recovered from COVID-19.

The gene calls are TRBV20-1 and TRBJ2-4; a possible D gene is TRBD2 (5 bases). Germline V gene lookup returns CDR1 DFQATT and CDR2 SNEGSKA (reference sequence). The CDR3 sequence is 11 residues long. Trimming took off 7 bases at V and 8 bases at J, with 12 bases between the two ends. CDR3 amino acids: CSVPTGDIQYF. The CDR3, as DNA: TGCAGTGTCCCGACCGGGGACATTCAGTACTTC.

This sequence joins TRBV7-2 and TRBJ2-1; the match to TRBD2 covers 7 bases. V shed 3 bases, J shed 7 bases, and the junction held 15 bases outside the gene matches. Per the germline V gene, CDR1 is SGHTA and CDR2 is FQGNSA. The CDR3 is made up of 17 amino acids. CDR3 in DNA: TGTGCCAGCAGCTTGATCCCCAGCGGGATGGCCAGAAATGAGCAGTTCTTC. This translates into CASSLIPSGMARNEQFF.

The CDR3 DNA is TGTGCCAGCAGTTGGAAGCCGGGACAGGGATTCGATCAGCCCCAGCATTTT. Translating gives CASSWKPGQGFDQPQHF. The V and J genes are TRBV6-2 or TRBV6-3 and TRBJ1-5; 9 bases line up with TRBD1. After removal of 4 bases from V and 5 bases from J, the junction contained 12 bases not matched to a gene. CDR1 and CDR2 from the germline V gene are MNHEY and SVGEGT. This CDR3 region has 17 residues.

The CDR3 loop is CASGTSGGLMSYNEQFF. For the CDR3, the DNA is TGTGCCAGCGGGACTAGCGGGGGTTTAATGTCCTACAATGAGCAGTTCTTC. The chain uses TRBV11-2 and TRBJ2-1; TRBD2 agrees at 14 bases. After removal of 8 bases from V and 1 base from J, the junction contained 7 bases not matched to a gene. Germline CDR1 is SGHAT and CDR2 is FQNNGV. There are 17 residues in the CDR3.